This is a list of T cell receptor beta chains from one sample in a study of shared clonotypes between healthy human individuals. The method was immunoSEQ multiplex PCR; TCRdb's version includes in-frame clones alone and lacks a portion of them. The table records about 590,000 clones, just under 97% of them present only once. Sample: naive CD8+ T cells sorted from blood. The receptors were sampled from a woman aged 25 to 45 in good health. Both conserved end residues are part of each CDR3. D genes are given only for firm matches. Clone size is given for some rows only: seen once, a few or many times, or a class if the clone is expanded.

J gene: TRBJ2-6; D gene: NA; V gene: TRBV5-4; clone size: NA; CDR3 protein: CASSLLSGGANVLTF; CDR3 DNA: TGTGCCAGCAGCTTGCTTTCGGGTGGGGCCAACGTCCTGACTTTC
J gene: TRBJ2-7; D gene: NA; V gene: TRBV14; clone size: few; CDR3 protein: CASSQTYEQYF; CDR3 DNA: TGTGCCAGCAGCCAAACCTACGAGCAGTACTTC
J gene: TRBJ2-7; D gene: TRBD2; V gene: TRBV27; clone size: NA; CDR3 protein: CASSQHQREGRYEQYF; CDR3 DNA: TGTGCCAGCAGTCAACACCAGCGGGAGGGCCGCTACGAGCAGTACTTC
J gene: TRBJ2-3; D gene: TRBD2; V gene: TRBV27; clone size: NA; CDR3 protein: CASRLAGGTDTQYF; CDR3 DNA: TGTGCCAGCCGACTAGCGGGAGGTACAGATACGCAGTATTTT
J gene: TRBJ2-7; D gene: NA; V gene: TRBV7-9; clone size: NA; CDR3 protein: CASTDSGYEQYF; CDR3 DNA: TGTGCCAGCACCGACAGCGGTTACGAGCAGTACTTC
J gene: TRBJ2-2; D gene: TRBD1; V gene: TRBV7-6; clone size: NA; CDR3 protein: CASSLTTGTDYTGELFF; CDR3 DNA: TGTGCCAGCAGCTTAACCACCGGGACAGACTACACCGGGGAGCTGTTTTTT
J gene: TRBJ2-2; D gene: TRBD2; V gene: TRBV5-6; clone size: NA; CDR3 protein: CASSLAALAENTGELFF; CDR3 DNA: TGTGCCAGCAGCTTGGCAGCCCTAGCGGAGAACACCGGGGAGCTGTTTTTT
J gene: TRBJ1-4; D gene: NA; V gene: TRBV27; clone size: NA; CDR3 protein: CASTPTGSNEKLFF; CDR3 DNA: TGTGCCAGCACACCGACAGGATCGAATGAAAAACTGTTTTTT
J gene: TRBJ2-3; D gene: NA; V gene: TRBV7-9; clone size: NA; CDR3 protein: CASSSSQDLQDTQYF; CDR3 DNA: TGTGCCAGCAGCTCGTCGCAAGACCTGCAAGATACGCAGTATTTT
J gene: TRBJ2-3; D gene: NA; V gene: TRBV9; clone size: NA; CDR3 protein: CASSVEGIVADTQYF; CDR3 DNA: TGTGCCAGCAGCGTAGAAGGGATAGTAGCAGATACGCAGTATTTT
J gene: TRBJ2-1; D gene: TRBD2; V gene: TRBV6-5; clone size: NA; CDR3 protein: CASSYSTSGSLNEQFF; CDR3 DNA: TGTGCCAGCAGTTACTCGACTAGCGGGAGTCTTAATGAGCAGTTCTTC
J gene: TRBJ1-5; D gene: NA; V gene: TRBV5-8; clone size: once; CDR3 protein: CASSQWRHRAQPQHF; CDR3 DNA: TGTGCCAGCAGTCAATGGCGGCACAGGGCGCAGCCCCAGCATTTT
J gene: TRBJ1-2; D gene: NA; V gene: TRBV7-2; clone size: NA; CDR3 protein: CAEDGSGGIYGYTF; CDR3 DNA: TGTGCCGAGGATGGTTCGGGCGGTATCTATGGCTACACCTTC
J gene: TRBJ2-5; D gene: NA; V gene: TRBV10-3; clone size: NA; CDR3 protein: CAISETGPAETQYF; CDR3 DNA: TGTGCCATCAGTGAGACCGGCCCGGCGGAGACCCAGTACTTC
J gene: TRBJ1-5; D gene: NA; V gene: TRBV15; clone size: NA; CDR3 protein: CATSRDPSGVLQPQHF; CDR3 DNA: TGTGCCACCAGCAGAGATCCATCAGGGGTTCTGCAGCCCCAGCATTTT
J gene: TRBJ2-1; D gene: TRBD2; V gene: TRBV4-1; clone size: NA; CDR3 protein: CASSQPGGNGRAYNEQFF; CDR3 DNA: TGCGCCAGCAGCCAACCAGGTGGGAACGGGAGGGCCTACAATGAGCAGTTCTTC
J gene: TRBJ2-1; D gene: TRBD1; V gene: TRBV27; clone size: NA; CDR3 protein: CASSPGQGRSEQFF; CDR3 DNA: TGTGCCAGCAGTCCGGGACAGGGACGGAGTGAGCAGTTCTTC
J gene: TRBJ2-7; D gene: TRBD2; V gene: TRBV7-9; clone size: NA; CDR3 protein: CASSLRTSGSYEQYF; CDR3 DNA: TGTGCCAGCAGCTTACGAACTAGCGGGAGCTACGAGCAGTACTTC
J gene: TRBJ2-7; D gene: NA; V gene: TRBV2; clone size: once; CDR3 protein: CASSNSDMYLEYEQYF; CDR3 DNA: TGTGCCAGCAGCAATTCTGACATGTACTTAGAGTACGAGCAGTACTTC
J gene: TRBJ2-1; D gene: NA; V gene: TRBV27; clone size: NA; CDR3 protein: CASSSQGTYNEQFF; CDR3 DNA: TGTGCCAGCAGTTCGCAGGGAACCTACAATGAGCAGTTCTTC
J gene: TRBJ1-1; D gene: NA; V gene: TRBV27; clone size: once; CDR3 protein: CASSLGPGTGLNTEAFF; CDR3 DNA: TGTGCCAGCAGTTTAGGGCCGGGAACGGGCTTAAACACTGAAGCTTTCTTT
J gene: TRBJ2-6; D gene: NA; V gene: TRBV2; clone size: NA; CDR3 protein: CASTLGGAGANVLTF; CDR3 DNA: TGTGCCAGCACCCTCGGGGGAGCGGGGGCCAACGTCCTGACTTTC
J gene: TRBJ2-7; D gene: TRBD2; V gene: TRBV6-5; clone size: once; CDR3 protein: CASSQLAGGPYEQYF; CDR3 DNA: TGTGCCAGCAGCCAACTAGCGGGAGGGCCCTACGAGCAGTACTTC
J gene: TRBJ2-1; D gene: TRBD1; V gene: TRBV19; clone size: NA; CDR3 protein: CASSFGTGDEQFF; CDR3 DNA: TGTGCCAGTAGTTTCGGGACAGGGGATGAGCAGTTCTTC
J gene: TRBJ2-1; D gene: NA; V gene: TRBV28; clone size: NA; CDR3 protein: CASSDPTQGKGTNEQFF; CDR3 DNA: TGTGCCAGCAGCGACCCAACCCAGGGTAAGGGCACCAATGAGCAGTTCTTC
J gene: TRBJ2-7; D gene: TRBD1; V gene: TRBV7-9; clone size: NA; CDR3 protein: CASSRPGQGVPEQYF; CDR3 DNA: TGTGCCAGCAGCAGACCGGGACAGGGGGTTCCCGAGCAGTACTTC
J gene: TRBJ2-1; D gene: TRBD2; V gene: TRBV28; clone size: NA; CDR3 protein: CASSLELAGRKLF; CDR3 DNA: TGTGCCAGCAGTTTAGAACTAGCGGGTCGGAAGCTCTTC